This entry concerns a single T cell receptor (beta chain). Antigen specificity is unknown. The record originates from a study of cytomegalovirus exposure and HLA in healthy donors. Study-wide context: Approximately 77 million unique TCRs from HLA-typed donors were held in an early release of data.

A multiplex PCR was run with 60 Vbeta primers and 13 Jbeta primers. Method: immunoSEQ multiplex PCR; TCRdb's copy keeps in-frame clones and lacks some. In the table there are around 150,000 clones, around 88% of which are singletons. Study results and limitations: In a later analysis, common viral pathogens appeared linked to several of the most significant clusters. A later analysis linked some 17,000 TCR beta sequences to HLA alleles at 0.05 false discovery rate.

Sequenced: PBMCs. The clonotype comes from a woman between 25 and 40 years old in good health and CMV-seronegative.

CDR3 sequence (DNA): TGTGCTAGTGGTTTGGGGGACAGGGCCGTTAACTATGGCTACACCTTC. Protein: CASGLGDRAVNYGYTF. V usage is TRBV12-5 and J usage is TRBJ1-2; TRBD1 matches 9 bases. The CDR3 loop spans 16 amino acids. Germline V CDR1 and CDR2: LGHNT, FRNRAP. The V and J ends lost 1 base and 1 base, in that order; junction bases with no gene match: 4.